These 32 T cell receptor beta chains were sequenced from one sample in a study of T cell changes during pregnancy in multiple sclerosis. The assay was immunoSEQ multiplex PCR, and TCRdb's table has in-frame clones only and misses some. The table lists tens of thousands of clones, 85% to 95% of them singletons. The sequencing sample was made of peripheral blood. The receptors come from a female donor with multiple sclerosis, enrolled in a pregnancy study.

Written as DNA, the CDR3 is TGTGCCAGCAGTTACTCGGCCAGAGATCAGCCCCAGCATTTT. It yields the protein CASSYSARDQPQHF. J is TRBJ1-5 and V is TRBV6-5, with D unclear. Deletions cut 0 bases from V and 5 bases from J, with 8 bases between. The CDR3 runs 14 residues. The germline V gene has CDR1 MNHEY and CDR2 SVGAGI.

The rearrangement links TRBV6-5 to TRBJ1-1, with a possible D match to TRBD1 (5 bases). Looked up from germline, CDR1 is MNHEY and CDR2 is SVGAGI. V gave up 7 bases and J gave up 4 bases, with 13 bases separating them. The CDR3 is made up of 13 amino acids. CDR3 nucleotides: TGTGCCAGCACCGACAGATCGGTCACTGAAGCTTTCTTT. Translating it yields CASTDRSVTEAFF.

The CDR3 region has the DNA TGTGCCAGCAGCTTGGGCACAGGCCCTGGGAATGGCTACACCTTC. Translating gives CASSLGTGPGNGYTF. The rearrangement uses TRBV5-4 and TRBJ1-2; tentatively, D is TRBD1 (5 bases). With 0 bases removed from V and 6 bases from J, the gap between germline ends came to 15 bases. CDR3 length: 15 amino acids. In germline, CDR1 is SGHNT, CDR2 YYREEE (reference sequence).

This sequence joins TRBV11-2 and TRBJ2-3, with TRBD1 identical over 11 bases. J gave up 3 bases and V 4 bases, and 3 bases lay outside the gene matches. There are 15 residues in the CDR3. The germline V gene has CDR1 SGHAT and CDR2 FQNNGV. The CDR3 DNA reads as TGTGCCAGCAGCTGGGGACAGGGGGGGACAGATACGCAGTATTTT. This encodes CASSWGQGGTDTQYF.

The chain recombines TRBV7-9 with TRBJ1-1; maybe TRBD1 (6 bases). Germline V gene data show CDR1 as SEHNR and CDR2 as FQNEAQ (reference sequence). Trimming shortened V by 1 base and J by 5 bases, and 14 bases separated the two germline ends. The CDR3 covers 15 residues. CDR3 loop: CASSLGAGAETEAFF. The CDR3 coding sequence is TGTGCCAGCAGCTTAGGGGCAGGGGCGGAAACTGAAGCTTTCTTT.

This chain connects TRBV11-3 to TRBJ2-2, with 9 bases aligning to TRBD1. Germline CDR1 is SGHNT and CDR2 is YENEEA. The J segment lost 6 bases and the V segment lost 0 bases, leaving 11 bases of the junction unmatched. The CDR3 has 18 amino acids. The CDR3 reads CASSLDAMGQGGSGELFF. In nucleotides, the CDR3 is TGTGCCAGCAGCTTAGACGCTATGGGACAGGGAGGGTCCGGGGAGCTGTTTTTT.

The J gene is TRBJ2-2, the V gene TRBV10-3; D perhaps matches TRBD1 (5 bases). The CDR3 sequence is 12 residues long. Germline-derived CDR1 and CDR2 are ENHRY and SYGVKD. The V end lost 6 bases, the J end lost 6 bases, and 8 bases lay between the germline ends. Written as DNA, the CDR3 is TGTGCCATCAGCTTCAGGGCCGGGGAGCTGTTTTTT. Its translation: CAISFRAGELFF.

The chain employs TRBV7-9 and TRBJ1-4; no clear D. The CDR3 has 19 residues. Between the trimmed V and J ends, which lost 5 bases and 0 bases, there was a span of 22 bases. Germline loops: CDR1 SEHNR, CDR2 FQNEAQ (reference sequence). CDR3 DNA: TGTGCCAGCAGCGCCGTACACCAAGGTCCACCGGCAACTAATGAAAAACTGTTTTTT. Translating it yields CASSAVHQGPPATNEKLFF.

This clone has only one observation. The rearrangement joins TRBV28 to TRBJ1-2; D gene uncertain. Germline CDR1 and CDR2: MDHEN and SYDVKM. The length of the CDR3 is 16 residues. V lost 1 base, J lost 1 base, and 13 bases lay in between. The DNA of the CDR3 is TGTGCCAGCAGTTTATTCGCCTATCGGGGTAACTATGGCTACACCTTC. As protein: CASSLFAYRGNYGYTF.

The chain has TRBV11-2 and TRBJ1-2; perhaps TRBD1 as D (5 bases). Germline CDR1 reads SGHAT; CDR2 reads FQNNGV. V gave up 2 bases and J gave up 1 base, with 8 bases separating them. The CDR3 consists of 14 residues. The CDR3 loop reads CASSLTGLNYGYTF. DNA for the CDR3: TGTGCCAGCAGCTTAACGGGACTTAACTATGGCTACACCTTC. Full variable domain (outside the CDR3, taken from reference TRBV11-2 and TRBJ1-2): EAGVAQSPRYKIIEKRQSVAFWCNPISGHATLYWYQQILGQGPKLLIQFQNNGVVDDSQLPKDRFSAERLKGVDSTLKIQPAKLEDSAVYLCASSLTGLNYGYTFGSGTRLTVV.

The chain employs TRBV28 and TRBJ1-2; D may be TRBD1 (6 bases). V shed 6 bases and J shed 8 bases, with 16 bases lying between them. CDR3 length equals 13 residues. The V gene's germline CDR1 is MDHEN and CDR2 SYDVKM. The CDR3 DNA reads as TGTGCCAGCAGCCCCGAACAGGGTAGCGGCTACACCTTC. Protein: CASSPEQGSGYTF.

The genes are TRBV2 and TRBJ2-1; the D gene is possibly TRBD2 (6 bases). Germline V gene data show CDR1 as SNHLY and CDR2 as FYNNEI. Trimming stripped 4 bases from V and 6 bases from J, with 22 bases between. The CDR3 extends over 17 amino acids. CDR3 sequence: CASSALQGLQKGNEQFF. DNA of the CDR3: TGTGCCAGCAGTGCGTTGCAAGGACTACAGAAAGGCAATGAGCAGTTCTTC.

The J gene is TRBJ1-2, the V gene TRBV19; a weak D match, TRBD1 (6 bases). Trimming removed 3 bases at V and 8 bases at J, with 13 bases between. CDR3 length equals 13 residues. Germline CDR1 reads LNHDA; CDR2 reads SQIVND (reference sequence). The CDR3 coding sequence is TGTGCCAGTAGTATTTTGGGGGCGGCCGGCTACACCTTC. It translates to CASSILGAAGYTF.

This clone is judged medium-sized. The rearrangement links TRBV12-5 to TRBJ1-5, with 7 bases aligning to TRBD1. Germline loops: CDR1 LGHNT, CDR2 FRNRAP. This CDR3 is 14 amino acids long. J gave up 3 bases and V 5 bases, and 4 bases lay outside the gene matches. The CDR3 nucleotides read TGTGCTAGTGGTCGGGACAGCTTCAATCAGCCCCAGCATTTT. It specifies CASGRDSFNQPQHF.

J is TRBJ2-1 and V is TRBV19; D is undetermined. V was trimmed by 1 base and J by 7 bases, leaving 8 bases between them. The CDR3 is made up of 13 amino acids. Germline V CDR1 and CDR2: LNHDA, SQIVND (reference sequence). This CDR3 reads CASSIVRQNEQFF. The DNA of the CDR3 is TGTGCCAGTAGTATAGTGCGGCAAAATGAGCAGTTCTTC.

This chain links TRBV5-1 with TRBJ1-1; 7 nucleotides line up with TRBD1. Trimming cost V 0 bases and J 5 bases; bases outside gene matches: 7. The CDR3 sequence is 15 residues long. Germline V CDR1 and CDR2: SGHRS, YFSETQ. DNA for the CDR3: TGCGCCAGCAGCTTGGGGGAGGGGGCAGGGACTGAAGCTTTCTTT. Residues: CASSLGEGAGTEAFF.

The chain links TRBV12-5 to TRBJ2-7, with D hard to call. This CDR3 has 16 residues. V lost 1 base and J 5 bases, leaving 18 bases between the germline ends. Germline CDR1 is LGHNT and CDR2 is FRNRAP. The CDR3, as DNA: TGTGCTAGTGGTTTGGCTGTGCGTCCTCCTATGAACGAGCAGTACTTC. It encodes CASGLAVRPPMNEQYF.

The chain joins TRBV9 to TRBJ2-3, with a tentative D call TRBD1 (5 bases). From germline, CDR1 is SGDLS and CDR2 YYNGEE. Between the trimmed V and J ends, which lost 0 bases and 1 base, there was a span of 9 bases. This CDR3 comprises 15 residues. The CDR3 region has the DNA TGTGCCAGCAGCGTAGCAGGCAGGGGCACAGATACGCAGTATTTT. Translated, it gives CASSVAGRGTDTQYF.

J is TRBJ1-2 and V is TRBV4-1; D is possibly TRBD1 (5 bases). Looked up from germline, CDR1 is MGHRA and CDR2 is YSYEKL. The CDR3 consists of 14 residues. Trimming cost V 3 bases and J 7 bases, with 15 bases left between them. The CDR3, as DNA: TGCGCCAGCAGCCAGGCAGGGAATTTGGTTGGCTACACCTTC. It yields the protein CASSQAGNLVGYTF.

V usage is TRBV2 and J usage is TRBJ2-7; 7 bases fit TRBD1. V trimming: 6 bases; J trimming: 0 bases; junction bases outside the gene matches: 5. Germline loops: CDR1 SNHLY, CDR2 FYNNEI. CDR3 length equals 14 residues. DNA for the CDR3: TGTGCCAGCAGCGAGACAGGGAGCTCCTACGAGCAGTACTTC. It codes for CASSETGSSYEQYF.

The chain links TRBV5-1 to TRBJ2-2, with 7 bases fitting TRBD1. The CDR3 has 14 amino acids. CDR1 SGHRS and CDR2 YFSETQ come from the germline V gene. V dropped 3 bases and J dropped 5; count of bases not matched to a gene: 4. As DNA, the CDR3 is TGCGCCAGCAGCTCAGACAGGGCGACCGGGGAGCTGTTTTTT. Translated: CASSSDRATGELFF.

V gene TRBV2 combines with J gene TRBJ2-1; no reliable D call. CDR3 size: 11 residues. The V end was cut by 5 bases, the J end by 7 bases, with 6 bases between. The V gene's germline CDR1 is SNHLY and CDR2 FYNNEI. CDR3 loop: CASSIMNEQFF. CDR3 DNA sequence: TGTGCCAGCAGTATAATGAATGAGCAGTTCTTC. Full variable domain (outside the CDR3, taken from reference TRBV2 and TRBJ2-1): EPEVTQTPSHQVTQMGQEVILRCVPISNHLYFYWYRQILGQKVEFLVSFYNNEISEKSEIFDDQFSVERPDGSNFTLKIRSTKLEDSAMYFCASSIMNEQFFGPGTRLTVL.

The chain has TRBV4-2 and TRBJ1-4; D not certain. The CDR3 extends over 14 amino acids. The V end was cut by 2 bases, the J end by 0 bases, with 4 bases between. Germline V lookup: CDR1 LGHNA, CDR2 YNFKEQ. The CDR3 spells CASSQRATNEKLFF. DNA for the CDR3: TGTGCCAGCAGCCAACGGGCAACTAATGAAAAACTGTTTTTT.

The CDR3 is CASSLRGKNTEAFF. The CDR3 nucleotides are TGTGCCAGCAGTTTACGAGGGAAGAACACTGAAGCTTTCTTT. The chain combines TRBV27 with TRBJ1-1; no clear D. Trimming left V 2 bases short and J 1 base short, with 8 bases between. CDR1 MNHEY and CDR2 SMNVEV come from the germline V gene (reference sequence). The CDR3 sequence is 14 residues long.

CDR3 residues: CASSLGLENSYEQYF. CDR3 bases: TGTGCCAGCAGCTTAGGTTTGGAGAACTCCTACGAGCAGTACTTC. The rearrangement joins TRBV7-9 to TRBJ2-7; D not resolved. Germline values: CDR1 SEHNR, CDR2 FQNEAQ (reference sequence). Trimming took 1 base from V and 0 from J, leaving 10 bases between them. The CDR3 is 15 amino acids.

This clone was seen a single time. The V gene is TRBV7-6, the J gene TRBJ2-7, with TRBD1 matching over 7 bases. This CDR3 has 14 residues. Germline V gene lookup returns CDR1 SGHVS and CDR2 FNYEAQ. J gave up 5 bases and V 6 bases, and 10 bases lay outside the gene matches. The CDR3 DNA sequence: TGTGCCAGCAGTCAAATGACAGGGAGCCACGAGCAGTACTTC. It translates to CASSQMTGSHEQYF.

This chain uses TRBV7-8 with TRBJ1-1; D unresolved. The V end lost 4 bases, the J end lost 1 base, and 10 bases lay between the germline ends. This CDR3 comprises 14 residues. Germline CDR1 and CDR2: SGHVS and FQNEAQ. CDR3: CASSSRETNTEAFF. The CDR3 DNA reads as TGTGCCAGCAGCTCGAGGGAGACGAACACTGAAGCTTTCTTT.

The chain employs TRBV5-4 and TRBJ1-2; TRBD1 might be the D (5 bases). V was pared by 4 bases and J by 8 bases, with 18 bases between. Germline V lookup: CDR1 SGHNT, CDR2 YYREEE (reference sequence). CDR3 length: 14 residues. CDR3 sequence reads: CASSLPGDSVGYTF. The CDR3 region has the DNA TGTGCCAGCAGCCTCCCGGGGGATTCGGTAGGCTACACCTTC.

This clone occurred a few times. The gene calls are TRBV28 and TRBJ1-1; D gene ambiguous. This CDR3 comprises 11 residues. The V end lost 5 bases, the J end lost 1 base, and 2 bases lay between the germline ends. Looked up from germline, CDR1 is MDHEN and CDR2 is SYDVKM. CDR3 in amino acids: CASSGNTEAFF. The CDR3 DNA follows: TGTGCCAGCAGTGGGAACACTGAAGCTTTCTTT.

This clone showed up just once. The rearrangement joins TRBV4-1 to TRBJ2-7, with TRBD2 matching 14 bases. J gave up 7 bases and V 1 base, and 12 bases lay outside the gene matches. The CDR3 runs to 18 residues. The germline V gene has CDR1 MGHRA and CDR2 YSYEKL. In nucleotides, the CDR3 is TGCGCCAGCAGCCAAGTTGTCAGGGCCGGGACTAGCGGGAGAGAGCAGTACTTC. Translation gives CASSQVVRAGTSGREQYF.

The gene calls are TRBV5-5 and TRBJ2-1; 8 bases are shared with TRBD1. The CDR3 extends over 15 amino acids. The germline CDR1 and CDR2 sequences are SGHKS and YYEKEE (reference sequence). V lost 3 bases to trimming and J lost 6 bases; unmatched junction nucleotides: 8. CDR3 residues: CASSSPGGTGNEQFF. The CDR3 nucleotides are TGTGCCAGCAGCTCTCCAGGGGGGACAGGCAATGAGCAGTTCTTC.

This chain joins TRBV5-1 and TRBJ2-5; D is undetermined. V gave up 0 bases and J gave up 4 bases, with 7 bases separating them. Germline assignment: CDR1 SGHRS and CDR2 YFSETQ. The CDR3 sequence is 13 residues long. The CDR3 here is CASSLADIETQYF. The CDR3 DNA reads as TGCGCCAGCAGCTTGGCAGATATAGAGACCCAGTACTTC.